This T cell receptor (beta chain) appears in the sequencing data of a study of blood T cell repertoires in COVID-19 (dated by TCRdb to the early 2020s). About the study as a whole: Samples from collaborators originated in the United States, Italy and Spain and spanned both the acute and convalescent phases of COVID-19. The material from the prospective study consisted of cDNA or gDNA derived from T cells, B-cell-depleted T cells, or PBMCs. Where HLA class I and class II types were available, the types were taken from metadata supplied by the sample provider, not from assay-based typing. Samples came from the ongoing ImmuneRACE study (first 160 participants) plus 1,254 subjects from 6 global collaborators. Sample metadata almost always included a de-identified subject ID, COVID-19 status, age in years and sex. A freely available public database, intended as a resource for researchers studying the immune response to SARS-CoV-2, is where the repertoires were released. Deeply sampled blood TCRbeta repertoires from subjects exposed to, actively infected with, or recovered from COVID-19 were included in the dataset.

The investigation overall reported the following: The amount of clinical and demographic metadata varied by source and participant and was provided uncurated.

In the prospective study, participants were roughly 18 to 89 years old, resided in 24 geographic areas of the United States, and were enrolled through a virtual design. In the prospective study, cohorts were assigned on the basis of participant-reported clinical history obtained from a screening survey and a study questionnaire. Mobile phlebotomists in the prospective study collected whole blood, serum and a nasopharyngeal or oropharyngeal swab from every participant. Over a roughly two-month period, participants in the prospective study had the option of providing additional blood draws and questionnaires. Before DNA extraction, blood samples from the prospective study were shipped at room temperature or frozen. The germline V gene sets CDR1 to SGHNT and CDR2 to YENEEA. The germline ends are 18 bases apart after V is trimmed by 5 bases and J by 2 bases. Measured from the cysteine to the phenylalanine, the CDR3 is 17 residues long. CDR3 DNA is the only sequence kept; it has 51 bases, read in frame from the first base.

About this clone: There is no known antigen for this receptor. No much larger clone exists at a distance of one base, and base qualities are not known.

TCRbeta CDR3 regions were amplified from genomic DNA by means of the immunoSEQ Assay, a bias-controlled multiplex PCR. The source study handled its data this way. Nucleated cell counts per sample were estimated from amplification of reference gene primers within the assay. To quantify the absolute abundance of each unique TCRbeta CDR3 rearrangement, sequence reads were collapsed and filtered. Productive Simpson clonality was computed per sample as the square root of Simpson's diversity index over productive rearrangements. TCRdb holds this immuneACCESS table with in-frame rearrangements only. Some clones are missing; in checked studies, unresolved V genes explain under half, and the rest has no known cause. From that table come the V and J calls and clone size; the DNA was used to work out D and trimming. The table for this sample lists 150,000 to 200,000 clones; under 80% of them were counted only once. The ten top clones hold 17% of the sample.

The clonotype was recovered from a woman between 45 and 60 years old with acute COVID-19. The specimen sequenced was PBMCs or T cells enriched from blood (not recorded which). The chain is assembled from TRBV11-3 and TRBJ2-2; TRBD2 is possibly the D segment (5 matching bases). The DNA is as follows: TGTGCCAGCAGCCCCTCTGTCGGGGTGGGCAACACCGGGGAGCTGTTTTTT. Translation gives CASSPSVGVGNTGELFF. Supplemented by the reference TRBV11-3 and TRBJ2-2 proteins around the CDR3, the complete variable domain is EAGVVQSPRYKIIEKKQPVAFWCNPISGHNTLYWYLQNLGQGPELLIRYENEEAVDDSQLPKDRFSAERLKGVDSTLKIQPAELGDSAVYLCASSPSVGVGNTGELFFGEGSRLTVL.